The 10 T cell receptor beta chains given below trace back to one sample, sequenced in a study of CD8 T cells in ankylosing spondylitis. TCRdb reprocessed the 5' RACE reads with MiXCR, giving one entry per CDR3 protein. The repertoire includes 250,000 to 400,000 distinct CDR3 sequences, 9.5% to 13% of them detected once, and around 10% sits in the top ten. The sample was blood, either unsorted or a sorted T cell fraction (not recorded which). The receptor set was obtained from a female donor with ankylosing spondylitis or in good health (not recorded which).

This clonotype has a handful of counts. The V call is TRBV5-1, the J call TRBJ2-5, with D possibly being TRBD2 (6 bases). V lost 0 bases and J 3 bases, leaving 15 bases between the germline ends. The CDR3 contains 16 residues. Germline values: CDR1 SGHRS, CDR2 YFSETQ. The CDR3 reads CASSLAQGLKEETQYF. The CDR3 DNA reads as TGCGCCAGCAGCTTGGCCCAGGGACTTAAAGAAGAGACCCAGTACTTC.

Ten or more counts support this clonotype. The rearrangement uses TRBV9 and TRBJ1-1; the D is unclear. The CDR3 runs to 13 residues. The V gene's germline CDR1 is SGDLS and CDR2 YYNGEE. Trimming stripped 0 bases from V and 0 bases from J, with 3 bases between. CDR3 DNA: TGTGCCAGCAGCGTAGATATGAACACTGAAGCTTTCTTT. This encodes CASSVDMNTEAFF.

This clonotype was counted at least ten times. The V gene is TRBV9, the J gene TRBJ2-1; 16 nucleotides align to TRBD2. The CDR3 totals 17 residues. Per germline, CDR1 SGDLS and CDR2 YYNGEE. V was pared by 4 bases and J by 9 bases, with 10 bases of the junction left unmatched. CDR3 region: CASSYPGGTSGGVEQFF. The CDR3 DNA reads as TGTGCCAGCAGCTACCCTGGTGGGACTAGCGGGGGGGTTGAGCAGTTCTTC.

This sequence joins TRBV6-1 and TRBJ2-4, with 10 bases identical to TRBD1. V lost 6 bases, J lost 7 bases, and 9 bases stayed unmatched. The CDR3 has 15 residues. Per germline, CDR1 MNHNS and CDR2 SASEGT. The CDR3 coding sequence is TGTGCCAGCAGGACAGGGGGCCGTGAAAGGAACATTCAGTACTTC. Its protein is CASRTGGRERNIQYF.

The sample holds many counts of this clonotype. The chain is built from TRBV20-1 and TRBJ2-7, with a weak D call TRBD2 (5 bases). Trimming removed 1 base at V and 3 bases at J, with 10 bases between. This CDR3 spans 13 amino acids. Germline V CDR1 and CDR2: DFQATT, SNEGSKA (reference sequence). Written as DNA, the CDR3 is TGCAGTGCTAGAGCGCGACTAAGCTACGAGCAGTACTTC. It codes for CSARARLSYEQYF.

The CDR3 here is CASSSRGQGAYEQFF. CDR3 nucleotides: TGCGCCAGCAGCTCGAGAGGACAGGGGGCGTATGAGCAGTTCTTC. The rearrangement joins TRBV5-1 to TRBJ2-1; TRBD1 matches at 11 bases. CDR3 length equals 15 residues. V was pared by 3 bases and J by 8 bases, with 7 bases of the junction left unmatched. Per the germline V gene, CDR1 is SGHRS and CDR2 is YFSETQ.

This clonotype has just a few counts. This chain uses TRBV20-1 with TRBJ1-5, with 10 bases matching TRBD1. Unmatched junction bases numbered 12, after V lost 0 bases and J lost 7 bases. Germline values: CDR1 DFQATT, CDR2 SNEGSKA (reference sequence). The CDR3 runs to 17 residues. The CDR3 DNA reads as TGCAGTGCTAGAGATATCGCGACAGGGGGCTTAGGGCAGCCCCAGCATTTT. It translates to CSARDIATGGLGQPQHF.

This clonotype appeared a few times. The CDR3 sequence is CASSLALYEQYF. In DNA, the CDR3 is TGTGCCAGCAGCTTAGCCCTCTACGAGCAGTACTTC. The genes are TRBV7-2 and TRBJ2-7; D uncertain. Germline assignment: CDR1 SGHTA and CDR2 FQGNSA. Trimming cost V 0 bases and J 3 bases, with 3 bases left between them. This CDR3 region has 12 residues.

This clonotype was seen more than once but under ten times. This sequence joins TRBV18 and TRBJ1-3; D is undetermined. V was cut by 0 bases and J by 2 bases, with 14 bases left in between. This CDR3 region has 17 residues. Germline V gives CDR1 KGHSH, CDR2 LQKENI. CDR3: CASSPPGRESAGNTIYF. The CDR3 nucleotides read TGTGCCAGCTCACCACCGGGTAGGGAGTCGGCTGGAAACACCATATATTTT. The full variable domain, in which reference TRBV18 and TRBJ1-3 provide the parts outside the CDR3, is NAGVMQNPRHLVRRRGQEARLRCSPMKGHSHVYWYRQLPEEGLKFMVYLQKENIIDESGMPKERFSAEFPKEGPSILRIQQVVRGDSAAYFCASSPPGRESAGNTIYFGEGSWLTVV.

This clonotype was recorded many times. V gene TRBV5-8 combines with J gene TRBJ1-5; D ambiguous. This CDR3 has 15 amino acids. Germline CDR1 is SGHTS and CDR2 is YDEGEE. Trimming cost V 0 bases and J 5 bases, with 12 bases left between them. CDR3 protein: CASSLVMREDQPQHF. The DNA of the CDR3 is TGTGCCAGCAGCTTGGTGATGCGGGAGGATCAGCCCCAGCATTTT.